Shown below are 29 T cell receptor beta chains from a single sample sequenced in a study of T-cell reconstitution after alpha-beta-depleted transplantation in children. Unique molecular identifiers were incorporated into the prepared TCRbeta library. TCRdb fed the PCR reads into MiXCR, producing one record per CDR3 protein. The sample records about a million distinct CDR3 sequences, roughly 29% being singletons. The starting material was PBMCs, mostly from graft donor cells, obtained 360 days after TCRalphabeta/CD19-depleted stem cell transplant. The receptors were gathered from a boy less than two years old who had a stem cell transplant for SCID, so the T cells may come from the graft donor.

The J gene is TRBJ2-2, the V gene TRBV18; D is possibly TRBD1 or TRBD2 (5 bases each). The CDR3 sequence is 16 residues long. Germline V gives CDR1 KGHSH, CDR2 LQKENI. V was cut by 3 bases and J by 5 bases, with 16 bases left in between. DNA for the CDR3: TGTGCCAGCTCACCCACCCGGGACGGACGGACCGGGGAGCTGTTTTTT. Amino acid sequence: CASSPTRDGRTGELFF.

The rearrangement joins TRBV12-3 or TRBV12-4 to TRBJ2-3; a possible D gene is TRBD2 (6 bases). This CDR3 is built from 14 residues. Trimming shortened V by 4 bases and J by 1 base, and 9 bases separated the two germline ends. CDR3 protein: CASSWGEGTDTQYF. The DNA of the CDR3 is TGTGCCAGCAGTTGGGGGGAGGGCACAGATACGCAGTATTTT.

This clonotype turned up a few times. The rearrangement links TRBV12-5 to TRBJ2-7; D is unclear. V lost 2 bases and J 2 bases, leaving 16 bases between the germline ends. CDR3 size: 16 residues. Germline CDR1 LGHNT, CDR2 FRNRAP. This CDR3 is CASGLSPGRTPYEQYF. CDR3 DNA: TGTGCTAGTGGTTTGTCCCCGGGCAGAACACCCTACGAGCAGTACTTC.

The chain combines TRBV12-3 or TRBV12-4 with TRBJ2-2; D is undetermined. Trimming removed 4 bases from V and 0 bases from J, with 18 bases in between. The CDR3 loop spans 18 amino acids. CDR3 protein: CASSSVVYSNPNTGELFF. CDR3 in DNA: TGTGCCAGCAGTTCAGTGGTATATTCCAACCCGAACACCGGGGAGCTGTTTTTT.

This clonotype has just a few counts. The chain carries TRBV29-1 and TRBJ2-3; D unresolved. The germline gives CDR1 SQVTM, CDR2 ANQGSEA. The length of the CDR3 is 13 residues. Here the CDR3 DNA reads TGCCTAGAGTCCGAGTTCGGTACAGATACGCAGTATTTT. It codes for CLESEFGTDTQYF.

The rearrangement joins TRBV12-5 to TRBJ1-5; no firm D call. Trimming took off 1 base at V and 3 bases at J, with 4 bases between the two ends. Germline V gives CDR1 LGHNT, CDR2 FRNRAP. The CDR3 has 13 amino acids. The CDR3, as DNA: TGTGCTAGTGGTTTGGCCCTCAATCAGCCCCAGCATTTT. Residues: CASGLALNQPQHF.

The chain combines TRBV12-3 or TRBV12-4 with TRBJ2-7; 10 bases map to TRBD1. V dropped 7 bases and J dropped 5; count of bases not matched to a gene: 5. CDR3 length: 13 amino acids. CDR3 amino acids: CASTRDRGHEQYF. The CDR3 bases are TGTGCCAGCACCCGGGACAGGGGCCACGAGCAGTACTTC.

The V and J genes are TRBV29-1 and TRBJ2-1, with 9 bases lining up with TRBD1. Germline-derived CDR1 and CDR2 are SQVTM and ANQGSEA. V trimming: 6 bases; J trimming: 5 bases; junction bases outside the gene matches: 11. The CDR3 is 15 residues long. The CDR3, as DNA: TGCAGCGTAGCCTCCGGGACAGGGAGTAACAATGAGCAGTTCTTC. It encodes CSVASGTGSNNEQFF.

V and J are TRBV28 and TRBJ1-6; TRBD1 matches 7 bases. This CDR3 region has 15 residues. Germline V gives CDR1 MDHEN, CDR2 SYDVKM. Trimming cost V 1 base and J 6 bases; bases outside gene matches: 3. The CDR3 DNA reads TGTGCCAGCAGTTTATCGCCAGGGGGTAATTCACCCCTCCACTTT. Its translation: CASSLSPGGNSPLHF.

This clonotype was seen a handful of times. The chain is built from TRBV27 and TRBJ2-7; D remains ambiguous. Between the trimmed V and J ends, which lost 3 bases and 0 bases, there was a span of 12 bases. This CDR3 is built from 15 residues. The germline V gene has CDR1 MNHEY and CDR2 SMNVEV (reference sequence). DNA for the CDR3: TGTGCCAGCAGTTTTGCGGCCTGGGCCTCCTACGAGCAGTACTTC. Protein sequence: CASSFAAWASYEQYF.

This clonotype has a handful of counts. The chain combines TRBV11-2 with TRBJ2-7; 10 nucleotides match TRBD2. After removal of 4 bases from V and 6 bases from J, the junction contained 15 bases not matched to a gene. The CDR3 length is 17 residues. Germline CDR1 is SGHAT and CDR2 is FQNNGV. The CDR3 DNA follows: TGTGCCAGCAGCTCCACGCGAATAGCGGGGGGATACCTCGAGCAGTACTTC. As protein: CASSSTRIAGGYLEQYF. Filled out from reference TRBV11-2 and TRBJ2-7, the complete variable domain reads EAGVAQSPRYKIIEKRQSVAFWCNPISGHATLYWYQQILGQGPKLLIQFQNNGVVDDSQLPKDRFSAERLKGVDSTLKIQPAKLEDSAVYLCASSSTRIAGGYLEQYFGPGTRLTVT.

The V and J genes are TRBV20-1 and TRBJ2-4; D is undetermined. CDR1 DFQATT and CDR2 SNEGSKA come from the germline V gene (reference sequence). Trimming shortened V by 0 bases and J by 2 bases, and 11 bases separated the two germline ends. The CDR3 has 15 amino acids. CDR3 residues: CSARDVLSPKNIQYF. The CDR3 DNA sequence: TGCAGTGCTAGAGATGTGCTGTCGCCCAAAAACATTCAGTACTTC.

This clonotype was counted a few times. The V and J genes are TRBV15 and TRBJ2-3; tentatively, D is TRBD2 (6 bases). The CDR3 length is 16 residues. The germline CDR1 and CDR2 sequences are LNHNV and YYDKDF (reference sequence). V was trimmed by 5 bases and J by 0 bases, leaving 15 bases between them. CDR3 sequence reads: CATSPPRGASTDTQYF. As DNA, the CDR3 is TGTGCCACCAGCCCGCCACGCGGGGCTAGCACAGATACGCAGTATTTT.

A few counts support this clonotype. The chain has TRBV20-1 and TRBJ2-2; D is ambiguous. The CDR3 length is 14 residues. Germline values: CDR1 DFQATT, CDR2 SNEGSKA (reference sequence). V was cut by 4 bases and J by 4 bases, with 13 bases left in between. This CDR3 reads CSATQLTGTGELFF. CDR3 DNA: TGCAGTGCTACGCAACTAACGGGCACCGGGGAGCTGTTTTTT.

This clonotype was counted only a few times. The CDR3: CSARGPGTDEQYF. In DNA, the CDR3 is TGCAGTGCTAGAGGCCCGGGGACCGACGAGCAGTACTTC. The chain recombines TRBV20-1 with TRBJ2-7; D could derive from TRBD1 or TRBD2 (5 bases each). CDR1 DFQATT and CDR2 SNEGSKA come from the germline V gene (reference sequence). With 1 base removed from V and 5 bases from J, the gap between germline ends came to 12 bases. The CDR3 sequence is 13 residues long.

This clonotype came up a few times. The genes are TRBV15 and TRBJ2-7; 8 bases align to TRBD1. Germline CDR1 LNHNV, CDR2 YYDKDF (reference sequence). The CDR3 sequence is 15 residues long. Trimming cost V 3 bases and J 2 bases; bases outside gene matches: 6. CDR3 DNA sequence: TGTGCCACCAGCAGTTATTCCAGGGGGCCCTACGAGCAGTACTTC. Residues: CATSSYSRGPYEQYF.

This clonotype has at least ten counts. The chain uses TRBV29-1 and TRBJ2-5; D gene unclear. The ends were cut back, 4 bases at V and 2 bases at J, with 8 bases in the middle. CDR1 SQVTM and CDR2 ANQGSEA come from the germline V gene. The length of the CDR3 is 12 residues. CDR3 bases: TGCAGCGTTGGTGGGCCACAAGAGACCCAGTACTTC. Protein sequence: CSVGGPQETQYF.

The DNA for the CDR3 is TGCAGTGCTAGGCTCCGGCCGGGGGGCCACGATGAGCAGTTCTTC. Translating it yields CSARLRPGGHDEQFF. This chain joins TRBV20-1 and TRBJ2-1; possible D gene TRBD2, 7 bases. Germline CDR1 DFQATT, CDR2 SNEGSKA (reference sequence). There are 15 residues in the CDR3. Between the trimmed V and J ends, which lost 3 bases and 8 bases, there was a span of 20 bases.

This clonotype was seen a handful of times. This chain joins TRBV9 and TRBJ2-1, with 7 bases that match TRBD2. The CDR3 runs to 16 residues. V was pared by 2 bases and J by 8 bases, with 13 bases of the junction left unmatched. Germline CDR1 is SGDLS and CDR2 is YYNGEE. CDR3: CASSVGSYGGYDEQFF. The CDR3 DNA reads TGTGCCAGCAGCGTGGGAAGCTACGGGGGGTATGATGAGCAGTTCTTC. Supplemented by reference TRBV9 and TRBJ2-1, the full variable domain reads DSGVTQTPKHLITATGQRVTLRCSPRSGDLSVYWYQQSLDQGLQFLIQYYNGEERAKGNILERFSAQQFPDLHSELNLSSLELGDSALYFCASSVGSYGGYDEQFFGPGTRLTVL.

This clonotype was seen once. The chain carries TRBV20-1 and TRBJ2-2; possibly TRBD1 or TRBD2 for D (5 bases each). The CDR3 totals 14 residues. The germline CDR1 and CDR2 sequences are DFQATT and SNEGSKA (reference sequence). V lost 6 bases and J lost 4, with 15 bases in between. The CDR3 DNA reads as TGCAGTGCCGCCGGGACCCCGGTCACCGGGGAGCTGTTTTTT. Protein: CSAAGTPVTGELFF.

Concerning this clonotype: Germline and junction disagree at one end, which may indicate a read error. The V gene is TRBV12-3 or TRBV12-4, the J gene TRBJ1-2; D is undetermined. This CDR3 contains 11 residues. The CDR3 DNA reads TGTGCCAGCAGTTTGAGTATAGGCCTACTTTTC. As protein: CASSLSIGLLF.

The rearrangement links TRBV12-3 or TRBV12-4 to TRBJ2-7; the D gene is possibly TRBD1 (5 bases). The CDR3 covers 16 residues. V lost 5 bases, J lost 1 base, and 18 bases lay in between. This chain's CDR3 is CASSPLARALSYEQYF. DNA for the CDR3: TGTGCCAGCAGTCCTTTAGCCAGGGCCCTTTCCTACGAGCAGTACTTC.

This clonotype has ten or more counts. V and J are TRBV4-3 and TRBJ1-5, with TRBD1 matching over 7 bases. The CDR3 contains 15 residues. V shed 0 bases and J 6 bases; nucleotides not matched to a gene: 5. Germline CDR1 reads LGHNA; CDR2 reads YSLEER. The chain's CDR3 is CASSQDQGGGQPQHF. The CDR3 nucleotides read TGCGCCAGCAGCCAAGATCAAGGGGGCGGTCAGCCCCAGCATTTT.

The chain recombines TRBV29-1 with TRBJ1-1; D call uncertain. Germline CDR1 reads SQVTM; CDR2 reads ANQGSEA. With 0 bases removed from V and 6 bases from J, the gap between germline ends came to 17 bases. The CDR3 contains 15 residues. The CDR3 protein is CSVEDIETRIPEAFF. The CDR3 nucleotides are TGCAGCGTTGAAGATATAGAGACACGGATCCCTGAAGCTTTCTTT.

This clonotype has just a few counts. This chain connects TRBV29-1 to TRBJ2-5; D might be TRBD2 (5 bases). From germline, CDR1 is SQVTM and CDR2 ANQGSEA. The CDR3 has 13 residues. V dropped 4 bases and J dropped 5 bases, with 14 bases sitting between them. CDR3 sequence (DNA): TGCAGCGTTGCATTGCGGGTAAAGGAGACCCAGTACTTC. Its protein product is CSVALRVKETQYF.

This sequence joins TRBV20-1 and TRBJ2-5; 9 bases are shared with TRBD1. This CDR3 is built from 14 residues. Trimming at V came to 2 bases and at J to 5 bases, leaving 6 bases not matched to a gene. The germline CDR1 and CDR2 sequences are DFQATT and SNEGSKA (reference sequence). CDR3 coding DNA: TGCAGTGCTAGAACAGGGGGCGGTGGGGAGACCCAGTACTTC. Encoded protein: CSARTGGGGETQYF.

J is TRBJ2-5 and V is TRBV7-9; 9 bases align to TRBD1. With 5 bases clipped from V and 1 base from J, the junction kept 8 bases outside the gene matches. The CDR3 runs to 16 residues. Germline V gene sequence: CDR1 SEHNR, CDR2 FQNEAQ (reference sequence). In nucleotides, the CDR3 is TGTGCCAGCAGCCCGCCGGACAGGGGCCCCCAAGAGACCCAGTACTTC. The encoded protein is CASSPPDRGPQETQYF.

In this sample, this clonotype turned up a few times. The chain employs TRBV4-1 and TRBJ1-4, with 10 bases that match TRBD1. Per the germline V gene, CDR1 is MGHRA and CDR2 is YSYEKL. The CDR3 is 16 amino acids. J gave up 6 bases and V 3 bases, and 7 bases lay outside the gene matches. The CDR3 region is CASSHRDRGKDEKLFF. The DNA of the CDR3 is TGCGCCAGCAGCCATCGGGACAGGGGAAAGGATGAAAAACTGTTTTTT.

This clonotype was recorded many times. The J gene is TRBJ2-2, the V gene TRBV4-2; TRBD2 matches at 7 bases. Germline CDR1 reads LGHNA; CDR2 reads YNFKEQ. The trim removed 0 bases at V and 8 bases at J, leaving 6 bases unmatched. The CDR3 contains 15 residues. The CDR3 spells CASSQDLRGRGELFF. The CDR3 DNA sequence: TGTGCCAGCAGCCAAGACCTGCGGGGGAGGGGGGAGCTGTTTTTT.